These T cell receptor beta chains were read from a single sample in a study of monozygotic twins with inflammatory bowel disease. Each CDR3 protein gets one entry in TCRdb, which reprocessed the 5' RACE reads and gives no DNA. Its table lists some 200,000 distinct CDR3 sequences. Material for sequencing was blood. Receptor source: a human donor with ulcerative colitis or Crohn's disease, or a healthy co-twin of an affected twin (not recorded which). Both conserved end residues are part of each CDR3.

J gene,CDR3 length,V gene,CDR3 protein
TRBJ1-1,16,TRBV19,CASSRDRGTLNTEAFF
TRBJ1-1,14,TRBV5-1,CASSQGNLNTEAFF
TRBJ2-7,13,TRBV5-4,CASSRQNGEEQYF
TRBJ1-4,14,TRBV7-9,CASSLYPHNEKLFF
TRBJ1-5,16,TRBV7-6,CASSLAPGYSNQPQHF
TRBJ1-2,12,TRBV20-1,CSARGSNYGYTF
TRBJ2-7,13,TRBV7-9,CASAPGSSYEQYF
TRBJ2-7,16,TRBV12-3/TRBV12-4,CASSRRGAGVGYEQYF
TRBJ2-3,17,TRBV20-1,CSARAPMVSGGSDTQYF
TRBJ2-1,15,TRBV5-1,CATHEPGSIHNEQFF
TRBJ2-2,16,TRBV7-8,CASSSGLAGGAGELFF
TRBJ1-1,14,TRBV4-2,CASSPPRGDTEAFF
TRBJ2-2,14,TRBV7-6,CASSSRPGTGELFF
TRBJ2-7,14,TRBV7-9,CASSLGQGVYEQYF
TRBJ1-5,14,TRBV19,CASSIEGWKQPQHF
TRBJ2-4,18,TRBV25-1,CASSEVGRGHGTKNIQYF
TRBJ1-2,15,TRBV7-8,CASSLRPDGIYGYTF
TRBJ2-1,11,TRBV20-1,CSASLGNEQFF
TRBJ1-1,16,TRBV7-9,CASSLVGAGGATEAFF
TRBJ2-4,14,TRBV19,CASSRPEAKNIQYF
TRBJ1-2,13,TRBV12-3/TRBV12-4,CASSLSRDYGYTF
TRBJ1-1,14,TRBV4-1,CASSQRGMNTEAFF
TRBJ2-6,14,TRBV5-1,CASSGDSGANVLTF
TRBJ2-2,17,TRBV24-1,CATSAANRAKIFGELFF
TRBJ2-1,15,TRBV7-9,CAILRAGVSYNEQFF
TRBJ2-5,14,TRBV15,CATSTRLARETQYF
TRBJ2-1,15,TRBV7-9,CASSFKQGPYNEQFF
TRBJ2-7,16,TRBV7-2,CASSAGTSAMSYEQYF
TRBJ2-3,16,TRBV6-5,CASGYRDTELADTQYF
TRBJ1-1,13,TRBV19,CASSRSVNTEAFF
TRBJ1-1,16,TRBV6-5,CASSYSRGGVNTEAFF
TRBJ1-4,15,TRBV7-9,CASSLDWGTTEKLFF
TRBJ2-7,13,TRBV20-1,CSARDSVRGEQYF
TRBJ1-2,15,TRBV5-5,CASSLEGQGLYGYTF
TRBJ2-5,16,TRBV3-1,CASSQGLAGDWVTQYF
TRBJ2-5,15,TRBV11-2,CASSLGPGPQETQYF
TRBJ2-1,11,TRBV20-1,CSARPGGEQFF
TRBJ2-1,14,TRBV20-1,CSSPVVAGGNEQFF
TRBJ2-2,15,TRBV5-1,CASSSPGGNTGELFF
TRBJ2-7,15,TRBV5-1,CASSDGTGNFYEQYF
TRBJ1-1,15,TRBV30,CAWSPGTQAGTEAFF
TRBJ2-5,15,TRBV4-1,CATSQVGAIRETQYF
TRBJ1-5,14,TRBV6-6,CASSGQSSNQPQHF
TRBJ2-3,14,TRBV12-3/TRBV12-4,CASSQTSAPDTQYF
TRBJ1-5,16,TRBV6-1,CASSEVAGERNQPQHF
TRBJ2-1,19,TRBV10-3,CAISGSASGRSAYYNEQFF
TRBJ2-1,16,TRBV7-6,CASSLLAGGLYNEQFF
TRBJ2-3,16,TRBV7-9,CASSRGTGGYTDTQYF
TRBJ1-4,14,TRBV7-2,CASRVDSLNEKLFF
TRBJ2-1,15,TRBV3-1,CASSQIAGEVNEQFF
TRBJ2-3,16,TRBV5-1,CASSLPQGTSTDTQYF
TRBJ1-1,12,TRBV19,CASRQTGLEAFF
TRBJ1-5,16,TRBV3-1,CASSQDAGLGNQPQHF
TRBJ2-1,12,TRBV5-1,CASSLNNNERFF